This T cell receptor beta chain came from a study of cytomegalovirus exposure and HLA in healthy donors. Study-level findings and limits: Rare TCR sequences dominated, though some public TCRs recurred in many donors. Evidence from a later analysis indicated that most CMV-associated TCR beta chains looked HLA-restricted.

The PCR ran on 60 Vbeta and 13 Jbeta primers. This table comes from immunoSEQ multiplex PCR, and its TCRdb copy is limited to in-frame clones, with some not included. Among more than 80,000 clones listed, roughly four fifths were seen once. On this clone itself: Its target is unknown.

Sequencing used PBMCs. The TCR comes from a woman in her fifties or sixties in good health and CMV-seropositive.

The CDR3 loop reads CSATGGASTDTQYF. The CDR3 DNA is TGCAGCGCAACAGGGGGCGCTTCCACAGATACGCAGTATTTT. This chain uses TRBV29-1 with TRBJ2-3; 9 nucleotides agree with TRBD1. Germline trimming cut 7 bases from V and 2 bases from J; bases unmatched to any gene: 7. From germline, CDR1 is SQVTM and CDR2 ANQGSEA. The CDR3 runs to 14 residues.